The present entry profiles one TCR beta chain with its context. Participant age was roughly 18 to 95 years, and participants resided in about two dozen US areas. Clinical histories supplied by participants themselves formed the basis of cohort assignment. The data originate from a study of blood T cell repertoires in COVID-19. Study details: The samples span acute and convalescent COVID-19 from the United States, Italy and Spain.

In the authors' methods: It was from reference gene primer amplification that nucleated cell counts were estimated. Sequencing was performed with immunoSEQ multiplex PCR; in TCRdb, only in-frame clones are kept and a portion is missing. The DNA gave D and trimming, while V, J and clone size come from that table. The sample has 200,000 to 250,000 clones; 65% to 90% are singletons. V dropped 5 bases and J dropped 2; count of bases not matched to a gene: 12. Germline assignment: CDR1 SGHTA and CDR2 FQGNSA. The CDR3 runs 17 residues. Sequences were obtained from PBMCs or T cells enriched from blood (not recorded which). The chain employs TRBV7-2 and TRBJ2-3; 8 nucleotides agree with TRBD2. The sequence was collected from a woman between 45 and 65 years old with acute COVID-19. The CDR3 DNA is TGTGCCAGCAGCCTATTATGGGCGGGGGGCCTCACAGATACGCAGTATTTT. This translates into CASSLLWAGGLTDTQYF.